This T cell receptor (beta chain) is drawn from a study of shared clonotypes between healthy human individuals (dated by TCRdb to 2020 to 2021). The study in broad terms: The cohort included three men and a couple of women between 18 and 49 years of age. Per donor, three plates each were used for CD4 naive and CD4 memory, two for CD8 naive, and one for CD8 memory. To estimate repertoire size and how much clonotype sharing occurs between individuals, the study deeply sequenced the blood TCR repertoires of about 5 healthy adults. Libraries were prepared and TCR repertoires were sequenced by different laboratories using diverse techniques, in order to increase sequencing depth and limit assay-specific biases. Each donor's leukapheresis produced roughly between roughly 0.85 and 9.5 billion PBMCs.

Donors were healthy HIV-negative adults with no recently reported acute infections or vaccinations. Every donor was a Caucasian adult living in Nashville, Tennessee, USA. CD4+ T cells were enriched by magnetic negative selection, after which naive cells were positively selected on CD45RA and the negative fraction was taken as the memory subset. After blood collection by leukapheresis, PBMCs were isolated using Ficoll-Histopaque density gradient centrifugation and then cryopreserved in the vapor phase of liquid nitrogen. Analytical flow cytometry was used to check the purity and quantity of every magnetically sorted T cell population. From each sorted fraction, genomic DNA was isolated and quantified by UV absorbance on a Nanodrop 2000c. Using the deep immunoSEQ assay, multiplex PCR amplified TCR CDR3 regions from genomic DNA. Extracted genomic DNA from each cell subset was spread evenly across all wells of several immunoSEQ 96-well plates, with each plate serving as a replicate. For sorted subsets, each replicate PCR was loaded with roughly 200 ng genomic DNA, equivalent to approximately 27,000 T cell genomes. The purified libraries were quantified using a Qubit 3.0 fluorometer, sized with a Bioanalyzer 2100, and then quantified again using the KAPA Library Quantification kit. Every immunoSEQ 96-well plate was sequenced on a separate single-read 150-cycle Illumina NextSeq 550 flow cell. On the study's bioinformatics: Because only junctional sequences without quality scores were contained in the immunoSEQ output, filtering matching that applied to full-length reads could not be performed. Sequences were annotated with PyIR, a Python wrapper for IgBLAST v1.9, and V/J genes and CDR3 were assigned using IMGT germline references. Reads with weak V/J assignments (E-value above 1e-6), missing CDR3, stop codons, out-of-frame junctions, or ambiguous translated residues were removed. V3J clonotypes were defined as sequences sharing an identical inferred V gene, J gene, and CDR3 amino acid sequence. To compute the percentage overlap between repertoires, the number of shared unique clonotypes was divided by the size of the smaller repertoire. RTK rarefaction, the Chao1 estimator, and Recon v2.1 estimates of unobserved clonotypes were used to assess repertoire richness. Generation probabilities for all TCRbeta clonotypes obtained by the gDNA method from a handful of donors were computed using OLGA. TCRdb took over this immuneACCESS table, retaining in-frame rearrangements with V and J assigned. Such tables are incomplete; in checked studies, under half of the missing clones stem from an unresolved V gene, and the remainder is unexplained. V and J calls and clone size follow that table, whereas D and trimming were derived from the DNA. In this sample the table shows some 1 million clones, about 80% of which occur a single time. The ten largest account for approximately 1.5% of the sample.

Broad study findings and their caveats: Clonotypes shared by all four sorted-subset donors showed higher generation probabilities than non-shared clonotypes. Pairwise subsampling led to the expectation that sequencing depth would affect the degree of clonotype sharing among donors. Naive subsets generally had larger estimated clonotype richness than memory subsets did. Sampling was limited to blood, and TCR repertoires in tissue likely differ from TCR repertoires in blood. The small number of donors limited the genetic and exposure-history diversity represented. Incomplete sequencing was indicated by rarefaction of sorted-subset datasets, despite the large sequencing depth. Sharing across several donors was observed for approximately 5% of naive CD4, over 3% of naive CD8, 2% to 2.5% of memory CD4, and about 0.39% of memory CD8 clonotypes.

V is cut by 1 base and J by 5 bases, and the space between the germline ends is 7 bases. The CDR3 starts with the cysteine, ends with the phenylalanine, and has 12 residues. Of the read, only the CDR3 DNA is kept; its 36 bases are in frame from base 1. CDR1 and CDR2 are read off the germline V gene as SQVTM and ANQGSEA. A word on this clone: It has no known antigen specificity. The input lacks base qualities; no much larger clone sits a single base away.

This TCR derives from a man aged 18 to 29 in good health. The rearranged segments are TRBV29-1 and TRBJ2-3; no D gene call is confident. Sample: memory CD4+ T cells sorted from blood. The cell subset or site label, read with the paper, signifies: CD45RA-negative fraction. This receptor carries the CDR3 CSVEAVQDTQYF. The DNA is as follows: TGCAGCGTTGAAGCGGTGCAAGATACGCAGTATTTT.